Below are 22 T cell receptor beta chains sequenced from a single sample in a study of shared clonotypes between healthy human individuals. Terminally differentiated effector memory CD45RA+ cells were excluded by CCR7 positive selection of CD45RO-negative cells. Sequenced by immunoSEQ multiplex PCR; TCRdb stores in-frame clones only, minus some. The sample lists under 1 million clones; over 90% were seen once. The sequenced sample was naive CD8+ T cells sorted from blood. The receptor set was obtained from a man aged 25-45 years in good health.

This clone was recorded once. J is TRBJ2-1 and V is TRBV7-9, with a possible D match to TRBD2 (6 bases). Germline CDR1 and CDR2: SEHNR and FQNEAQ (reference sequence). The CDR3 length is 12 residues. V lost 5 bases, J lost 7 bases, and 9 bases lay in between. The DNA for the CDR3 is TGTGCCAGCAGCCCACTAGCAAATGAGCAGTTCTTC. Translated: CASSPLANEQFF.

The CDR3 protein is CASSRGQGSEQYF. The DNA for the CDR3 is TGTGCCAGCAGTCGGGGACAGGGGTCCGAGCAGTACTTC. The chain employs TRBV6-1 and TRBJ2-7, with 10 bases fitting TRBD1. Germline trimming cut 5 bases from V and 6 bases from J; bases unmatched to any gene: 4. The CDR3 is 13 residues long. CDR1 MNHNS and CDR2 SASEGT come from the germline V gene.

The J gene is TRBJ2-7, the V gene TRBV29-1; D might be TRBD1 (7 bases). The V end lost 3 bases, the J end lost 3 bases, and 18 bases lay between the germline ends. CDR1 is SQVTM, CDR2 ANQGSEA, per germline. This CDR3 contains 15 residues. The CDR3 nucleotides read TGCAGCGTTGAGGATCAACAGGGGACTGACTACGAGCAGTACTTC. Protein: CSVEDQQGTDYEQYF.

CDR3 sequence: CASPGTGDNEQFF. CDR3 nucleotide sequence: TGTGCCAGCCCCGGGACAGGGGACAATGAGCAGTTCTTC. This chain connects TRBV2 to TRBJ2-1; 10 nucleotides line up with TRBD1. There are 13 residues in the CDR3. CDR1 and CDR2 (germline): SNHLY, FYNNEI. Trimming removed 8 bases from V and 5 bases from J; junction bases left unmatched: 3.

This chain connects TRBV5-1 to TRBJ2-1; D gene uncertain. Germline assignment: CDR1 SGHRS and CDR2 YFSETQ. The V gene lost 4 bases and the J gene lost 5 bases, with 10 bases spanning the gap. The CDR3 totals 13 residues. For the CDR3, the DNA is TGCGCCAGCAGCCCCCTCCTTAACAATGAGCAGTTCTTC. Protein product: CASSPLLNNEQFF.

The genes are TRBV2 and TRBJ1-3; no clear D. Trimming pared 8 bases from V and 0 bases from J, leaving 8 bases between. The CDR3 runs to 13 residues. In germline, CDR1 is SNHLY, CDR2 FYNNEI. The CDR3 DNA follows: TGTGCCAGCCCGGGGAACTCTGGAAACACCATATATTTT. Its translation: CASPGNSGNTIYF.

The chain recombines TRBV5-4 with TRBJ1-5; D possibly corresponds to TRBD1 (6 bases). CDR3 length: 14 residues. Germline CDR1 and CDR2: SGHNT and YYREEE (reference sequence). V lost 2 bases and J lost 7, with 13 bases in between. Here the CDR3 DNA reads TGTGCCAGCAGCTTTGCGGGGGCCGGGCAGCCCCAGCATTTT. Translated: CASSFAGAGQPQHF.

The genes are TRBV7-9 and TRBJ2-1; maybe TRBD2 (5 bases). This CDR3 spans 16 amino acids. V was pared by 1 base and J by 5 bases, with 15 bases between. CDR1 and CDR2 (germline): SEHNR, FQNEAQ (reference sequence). This CDR3 is CASSLEILEPHNEQFF. CDR3 DNA: TGTGCCAGCAGCTTAGAGATACTAGAGCCCCACAATGAGCAGTTCTTC. The full variable domain, in which reference TRBV7-9 and TRBJ2-1 provide the parts outside the CDR3, is DTGVSQNPRHKITKRGQNVTFRCDPISEHNRLYWYRQTLGQGPEFLTYFQNEAQLEKSRLLSDRFSAERPKGSFSTLEIQRTEQGDSAMYLCASSLEILEPHNEQFFGPGTRLTVL.

This sequence joins TRBV13 and TRBJ2-7; TRBD2 matches at 12 bases. This CDR3 spans 15 amino acids. CDR1 and CDR2 from the germline V gene are PRHDT and FYEKMQ (reference sequence). After removal of 3 bases from V and 5 bases from J, the junction contained 5 bases not matched to a gene. The chain's CDR3 is CASSFRLAGADEQYF. The CDR3 nucleotides are TGTGCCAGCAGCTTCCGACTAGCGGGAGCGGACGAGCAGTACTTC.

In the case of this clone: Mismatch with germline at one junction end may stem from a read error. This rearrangement joins TRBV6-5 to TRBJ1-5, with D perhaps TRBD1 (5 bases). From germline, CDR1 is MNHEY and CDR2 SVGAGI. The CDR3 is 13 residues long. The CDR3 region has the DNA TGTGCCATCAGTGTGGGGGAAGGTCAGCCCCAGCATTTT. It codes for CAISVGEGQPQHF.

The chain is built from TRBV5-4 and TRBJ2-1; 7 bases are shared with TRBD1. V lost 0 bases, J lost 2 bases, and 8 bases stayed unmatched. The CDR3 spans 17 residues. Germline V lookup: CDR1 SGHNT, CDR2 YYREEE (reference sequence). The CDR3 spells CASSLAATGVAYNEQFF. The CDR3 nucleotides are TGTGCCAGCAGCTTGGCGGCTACAGGGGTGGCCTACAATGAGCAGTTCTTC.

The chain employs TRBV4-3 and TRBJ1-2; D possibly corresponds to TRBD1 (5 bases). The CDR3 sequence is 16 residues long. Germline V lookup: CDR1 LGHNA, CDR2 YSLEER. Deletions cut 0 bases from V and 8 bases from J, with 19 bases between. CDR3 residues: CASSQDRGWDYRGYTF. The CDR3 DNA follows: TGCGCCAGCAGCCAAGATCGGGGATGGGACTATCGGGGCTACACCTTC.

The chain couples TRBV29-1 to TRBJ2-1; 10 bases match TRBD2. The CDR3 is made up of 16 amino acids. The germline V gene has CDR1 SQVTM and CDR2 ANQGSEA. Trimming took 4 bases from V and 1 from J; bases not matched to a gene: 7. The CDR3 DNA reads as TGCAGCGTTGTATCTGGGACTAGCGTATCCTACAATGAGCAGTTCTTC. This codes for CSVVSGTSVSYNEQFF.

J is TRBJ2-1 and V is TRBV4-3, with 11 bases aligning to TRBD1. Germline lookup yields CDR1 LGHNA and CDR2 YSLEER. CDR3 size: 19 residues. Trimming took 0 bases from V and 6 from J; bases not matched to a gene: 13. CDR3 nucleotide sequence: TGCGCCAGCAGCCAAGAAGTGTGGAGTGGGACAGGGGGGGGCAATGAGCAGTTCTTC. Translating gives CASSQEVWSGTGGGNEQFF.

The chain recombines TRBV11-3 with TRBJ2-1; D is possibly TRBD1 or TRBD2 (5 bases each). V shed 8 bases and J shed 7 bases, with 21 bases lying between them. The CDR3 totals 15 residues. Germline-derived CDR1 and CDR2 are SGHNT and YENEEA. The CDR3 DNA sequence: TGTGCCAGCGCCCTTGACGGGACCTCGTCGAATGAGCAGTTCTTC. This sequence encodes CASALDGTSSNEQFF.

The chain uses TRBV4-1 and TRBJ1-2; no clear D. Germline-derived CDR1 and CDR2 are MGHRA and YSYEKL. The germline V and J ends were trimmed by 0 bases and 4 bases, with 12 bases remaining between them. CDR3 length: 15 amino acids. The CDR3 protein is CASSQEAGTSYGYTF. CDR3 in DNA: TGCGCCAGCAGCCAAGAGGCGGGTACAAGCTATGGCTACACCTTC.

This chain connects TRBV28 to TRBJ2-1, with D possibly matching TRBD2 (6 bases). Germline-derived CDR1 and CDR2 are MDHEN and SYDVKM. V was shortened by 7 bases and J by 4 bases, with 14 bases between the two germline ends. The CDR3 consists of 14 residues. Here the CDR3 reads CASKISGTYNEQFF. The CDR3 DNA sequence: TGTGCCAGCAAGATTAGCGGAACATACAATGAGCAGTTCTTC.

The V call is TRBV13, the J call TRBJ2-4, with 8 positions matching TRBD2. Trimming cost V 5 bases and J 7 bases; bases outside gene matches: 13. The CDR3 extends over 16 amino acids. From germline, CDR1 is PRHDT and CDR2 FYEKMQ (reference sequence). The CDR3 protein is CASSPPGLAGWNIQYF. As DNA, the CDR3 is TGTGCCAGCAGCCCGCCCGGTTTAGCGGGGTGGAACATTCAGTACTTC.

The genes are TRBV14 and TRBJ2-1; 9 nucleotides line up with TRBD2. V was pared by 4 bases and J by 3 bases, with 10 bases of the junction left unmatched. This CDR3 has 17 residues. Germline CDR1 SGHDN, CDR2 FVKESK. CDR3 in amino acids: CASSPRWTSVLYNEQFF. The DNA for the CDR3 is TGTGCCAGCAGCCCGAGGTGGACTAGCGTTCTCTACAATGAGCAGTTCTTC.

The chain is built from TRBV11-2 and TRBJ2-1; TRBD1 aligns across 8 bases. This CDR3 has 17 residues. Germline CDR1 is SGHAT and CDR2 is FQNNGV. V was clipped by 1 base and J by 8 bases; unmatched bases: 13. CDR3 DNA sequence: TGTGCCAGCAGCTTAGCGGCGATGCAGGGGGCTGGCGATGAGCAGTTCTTC. Translating it yields CASSLAAMQGAGDEQFF.

The chain is built from TRBV7-6 and TRBJ2-5; D is unclear. CDR1 is SGHVS, CDR2 FNYEAQ, per germline. CDR3 length: 15 amino acids. Trimming took off 1 base at V and 1 base at J, with 10 bases between the two ends. The CDR3 sequence is CASSLEASPQETQYF. The CDR3, as DNA: TGTGCCAGCAGCTTAGAGGCCAGTCCCCAAGAGACCCAGTACTTC.

This clone is a singleton in its sample. V gene TRBV27 combines with J gene TRBJ2-1, with 10 positions matching TRBD1. There are 15 residues in the CDR3. With V trimmed by 6 bases and J by 4 bases, 6 bases remained unmatched. Germline loops: CDR1 MNHEY, CDR2 SMNVEV (reference sequence). The CDR3 reads CASSPDRGLYNEQFF. The CDR3 DNA reads TGTGCCAGCAGCCCAGACAGGGGGCTGTACAATGAGCAGTTCTTC.